A single sample gave rise to the 12 T cell receptor beta chains below, sequenced in a study of CD8+CD57+ T cells in acquired aplastic anemia. According to the study, genomic DNA was the template for TCR beta VDJ and CDR3 profiling. MiXCR was run by TCRdb on the reads, yielding one entry per CDR3 protein. The sample consists of some 210,000 distinct CDR3 sequences, 61% of them appearing once. The sample was sorted CD4+, CD8+, or CD8+CD57+ T cells (not recorded which) from PBMCs. The origin of the receptors is a human donor in good health.

The chain has TRBV7-2 and TRBJ2-3; TRBD2 matches 10 bases. The germline gives CDR1 SGHTA, CDR2 FQGNSA. The V gene end was trimmed by 3 bases and the J gene end by 4 bases; junction bases not matched to a gene: 7. The CDR3 consists of 16 residues. CDR3 protein: CASSFLAGASSDTQYF. CDR3 DNA: TGTGCCAGCAGCTTTCTAGCGGGAGCGAGTTCAGATACGCAGTATTTT.

On this clonotype itself: One end of the junction does not line up with germline, which may come from a read error. V usage is TRBV7-2 and J usage is TRBJ1-1, with D maybe TRBD1 (5 bases). The germline gives CDR1 SGHTA, CDR2 FQGNSA. The length of the CDR3 is 15 residues. This CDR3 is CASNLLQGKNTEAFF. In DNA form, the CDR3 reads TGTGCCAGCAACTTACTCCAGGGTAAGAACACTGAAGCTTTCTTT.

The V call is TRBV19, the J call TRBJ2-3; the match to TRBD1 covers 8 bases. CDR3 length equals 13 residues. Germline values: CDR1 LNHDA, CDR2 SQIVND (reference sequence). Trimming at V came to 6 bases and at J to 4 bases, leaving 3 bases not matched to a gene. Here the CDR3 DNA reads TGTGCCAGTAGCATGACAGGGGCAGATACGCAGTATTTT. Translation gives CASSMTGADTQYF. Using reference TRBV19 and TRBJ2-3 for the parts outside the CDR3, the full variable domain is DGGITQSPKYLFRKEGQNVTLSCEQNLNHDAMYWYRQDPGQGLRLIYYSQIVNDFQKGDIAEGYSVSREKKESFPLTVTSAQKNPTAFYLCASSMTGADTQYFGPGTRLTVL.

The rearrangement uses TRBV7-9 and TRBJ2-3; D might be TRBD2 (7 bases). The V end lost 1 base, the J end lost 2 bases, and 10 bases lay between the germline ends. The germline gives CDR1 SEHNR, CDR2 FQNEAQ (reference sequence). The CDR3 sequence is 15 residues long. The CDR3: CASSLDRGATDTQYF. DNA for the CDR3: TGTGCCAGCAGCTTAGACCGGGGGGCCACAGATACGCAGTATTTT.

V usage is TRBV24-1 and J usage is TRBJ2-5; weak D call: TRBD1 (5 bases). Germline-derived CDR1 and CDR2 are KGHDR and SFDVKD. The V end was cut by 5 bases, the J end by 2 bases, with 8 bases between. This CDR3 has 13 residues. The CDR3 spells CATSGRQQETQYF. The CDR3 DNA sequence: TGTGCCACCAGTGGTAGACAGCAAGAGACCCAGTACTTC.

V gene TRBV20-1 combines with J gene TRBJ1-5; 9 bases agree with TRBD1. V shed 4 bases, J shed 2 bases, and the junction held 9 bases outside the gene matches. Germline V gives CDR1 DFQATT, CDR2 SNEGSKA (reference sequence). The length of the CDR3 is 16 residues. The CDR3 loop reads CSAKDPWTGGNQPQHF. CDR3 sequence (DNA): TGCAGTGCTAAGGATCCCTGGACAGGGGGCAATCAGCCCCAGCATTTT.

The chain employs TRBV20-1 and TRBJ2-1, with 8 bases that match TRBD2. The CDR3 spans 14 residues. The trim removed 3 bases at V and 0 bases at J, leaving 1 base unmatched. Germline V lookup: CDR1 DFQATT, CDR2 SNEGSKA (reference sequence). The CDR3: CSASGGASYNEQFF. The CDR3 bases are TGCAGTGCTAGCGGGGGGGCCTCCTACAATGAGCAGTTCTTC.

CDR3 protein: CATSDRTGTETQYF. The CDR3 DNA is TGTGCCACCAGTGACCGGACAGGAACAGAGACCCAGTACTTC. The chain is built from TRBV24-1 and TRBJ2-5; 7 positions agree with TRBD1. The V gene end was trimmed by 4 bases and the J gene end by 4 bases; junction bases not matched to a gene: 5. Germline lookup yields CDR1 KGHDR and CDR2 SFDVKD. The CDR3 contains 14 residues.

The genes are TRBV7-8 and TRBJ2-6, with TRBD1 matching 7 bases. Trimming removed 3 bases from V and 12 bases from J; junction bases left unmatched: 5. Germline lookup yields CDR1 SGHVS and CDR2 FQNEAQ. The CDR3 is made up of 13 amino acids. The CDR3 DNA reads as TGTGCCAGCAGCTTGGGACAGAAGGTCGTCCTGACTTTC. Residues: CASSLGQKVVLTF.

This clonotype was seen only once. This may stem from a read error, because a much larger clone lies one nucleotide away. CDR3 sequence reads: CASSLGGTSGGKDTQCF. DNA of the CDR3: TGTGCCAGCAGTTTAGGGGGGACTAGCGGGGGTAAAGATACGCAGTGTTTT. The V and J genes are TRBV12-3 or TRBV12-4 and TRBJ2-3, with TRBD2 matching 14 bases. This CDR3 comprises 17 residues.

This chain connects TRBV24-1 to TRBJ2-1; D perhaps matches TRBD2 (6 bases). Germline V gene lookup returns CDR1 KGHDR and CDR2 SFDVKD. This CDR3 is 15 amino acids long. The V gene lost 6 bases and the J gene lost 4 bases, with 15 bases spanning the gap. CDR3 DNA sequence: TGTGCCACCAGTCCCAAACCGGGACTTTACAATGAGCAGTTCTTC. Its protein is CATSPKPGLYNEQFF.

The rearrangement joins TRBV7-9 to TRBJ2-6; D is ambiguous. From germline, CDR1 is SEHNR and CDR2 FQNEAQ (reference sequence). The CDR3 length is 16 residues. V lost 6 bases and J 0 bases, leaving 12 bases between the germline ends. The CDR3 coding sequence is TGTGCCAGCAGATTAACAGATCCCTCTGGGGCCAACGTCCTGACTTTC. Its translation: CASRLTDPSGANVLTF.